The rows below give T cell receptor beta chains drawn from one sample of a study of human T cells and chemical hapten exposure. MiXCR, applied by TCRdb to the RACE reads, yields one record per CDR3 protein. The table records about 380,000 distinct CDR3 sequences, 4% to 5.5% of them present only once. Here the sequenced sample was whole blood, taken in connection with sensitization to the hapten diphenylcyclopropenone (DPC). Receptor source: a woman aged 45 to 65 with alopecia areata. Some clones in this sample may be carry-over from other donors' samples. Both conserved end residues are part of each CDR3. A D gene is named only where the DNA matches it firmly. The size entry is marked missing in some rows and otherwise reads once, few, many or a size class.

j_call | v_call | d_call | clone_size | cdr3_aa | cdr3_nt
TRBJ1-4 | TRBV29-1 | TRBD1 | many | CSVPGTDNEKLFF | TGCAGCGTCCCCGGGACAGATAATGAAAAACTGTTTTTT
TRBJ2-2 | TRBV6-5 | TRBD2 | NA | CASSYAGGPPGELFF | TGTGCCAGCAGTTACGCGGGGGGGCCTCCCGGGGAGCTGTTTTTT
TRBJ2-1 | TRBV6-5 | NA | many | CASSYLGEQFF | TGTGCCAGCAGTTACTTGGGGGAGCAGTTCTTC
TRBJ1-4 | TRBV4-1 | NA | many | CASSHDEKLFF | TGCGCCAGCAGCCATGACGAAAAACTGTTTTTT
TRBJ2-6 | TRBV29-1 | TRBD2 | many | CSVGSSGSAGANVLTF | TGCAGCGTTGGGAGTAGCGGGAGTGCTGGGGCCAACGTCCTGACTTTC
TRBJ2-4 | TRBV3-1 | NA | many | CASSQYALAAKNIQYF | TGTGCCAGCAGCCAGTATGCGCTGGCGGCCAAAAACATTCAGTACTTC
TRBJ2-1 | TRBV14 | TRBD2 | many | CASSRIAGAAYNEQFF | TGTGCCAGCAGCCGGATAGCGGGAGCTGCCTACAATGAGCAGTTCTTC
TRBJ1-4 | TRBV20-1 | NA | few | CSARIGTDLEKLFF | TGCAGTGCTAGGATAGGAACAGACCTTGAAAAACTGTTTTTT
TRBJ2-5 | TRBV3-1 | NA | few | CASSQGLSSQTQYF | TGTGCCAGCAGCCAAGGACTATCCTCGCAGACCCAGTACTTC
TRBJ2-5 | TRBV6-2/TRBV6-3 | NA | NA | CASSYLPGVYQETQYF | TGTGCCAGCAGTTACCTCCCGGGGGTGTACCAAGAGACCCAGTACTTC
TRBJ2-7 | TRBV10-1 | TRBD2 | few | CASGDPGLAVYEQYF | TGCGCCAGCGGAGATCCGGGACTAGCGGTCTACGAGCAGTACTTC
TRBJ2-5 | TRBV5-1 | TRBD2 | many | CASSLGLVGETQYF | TGCGCCAGCAGCCTGGGACTAGTAGGGGAGACCCAGTACTTC
TRBJ2-7 | TRBV15 | NA | many | CATSPEYGAVSYEQYF | TGTGCCACCAGTCCAGAGTACGGGGCGGTCTCCTACGAGCAGTACTTC
TRBJ2-5 | TRBV9 | NA | many | CASSNQETQYF | TGTGCCAGCAGCAACCAAGAGACCCAGTACTTC
TRBJ1-1 | TRBV4-1 | NA | NA | CASSPGLGSGAFF | TGCGCCAGCAGCCCGGGCCTCGGTTCTGGAGCTTTCTTT
TRBJ2-7 | TRBV5-1 | NA | many | CASSLVGDAYEQYF | TGCGCCAGCAGCTTGGTGGGCGACGCCTACGAGCAGTACTTC
TRBJ2-3 | TRBV20-1 | NA | NA | CSAYVGTDTQYF | TGCAGTGCGTATGTGGGCACAGATACGCAGTATTTT
TRBJ2-7 | TRBV27 | NA | NA | CASSSGTSEQYF | TGTGCCAGCAGTTCCGGGACATCCGAGCAGTACTTC
TRBJ1-6 | TRBV5-1 | NA | few | CASSGTGAGNSPLHF | TGCGCCAGCAGCGGAACAGGCGCGGGGAATTCACCCCTACACTTT
TRBJ2-7 | TRBV5-1 | NA | few | CASSLAAGAYEQYF | TGCGCCAGCAGCTTGGCGGCGGGGGCATACGAGCAGTACTTC
TRBJ2-6 | TRBV28 | NA | few | CASSHPGRFSRANVLTF | TGTGCCAGCAGTCACCCGGGACGGTTCTCGAGGGCCAACGTCCTGACTTTC
TRBJ1-1 | TRBV6-5 | TRBD1 | few | CASSSGTVEAFF | TGTGCCAGCAGTTCCGGGACAGTTGAAGCTTTCTTT
TRBJ2-5 | TRBV5-1 | TRBD2 | NA | CASREGTSGQETQYF | TGCGCCAGCAGAGAAGGGACTAGCGGGCAAGAGACCCAGTACTTC
TRBJ1-2 | TRBV7-9 | NA | few | CASSLEVVYGYTF | TGTGCCAGCAGCTTAGAAGTGGTTTATGGCTACACCTTC
TRBJ2-1 | TRBV27 | NA | many | CASSLPGVNNEQFF | TGTGCCAGCAGTTTGCCGGGGGTGAACAATGAGCAGTTCTTC
TRBJ1-2 | TRBV20-1 | NA | many | CSATETNYGYTF | TGCAGTGCTACCGAGACTAACTATGGCTACACCTTC
TRBJ2-7 | TRBV27 | NA | many | CASSLSPFYEQYF | TGTGCCAGCAGTTTGAGTCCCTTTTACGAGCAGTACTTC
TRBJ2-7 | TRBV4-2 | NA | few | CASSQPTLGVAEQYF | TGTGCCAGCAGCCAGCCTACTCTGGGGGTAGCCGAGCAGTACTTC
TRBJ1-2 | TRBV3-1 | TRBD1 | NA | CASSRTGSDGYTF | TGTGCCAGCAGCCGGACAGGGTCGGATGGCTACACCTTC
TRBJ1-5 | TRBV27 | NA | many | CASSFRQNQPQHF | TGTGCCAGCAGTTTCCGACAGAATCAGCCCCAGCATTTT
TRBJ2-3 | TRBV5-4 | TRBD2 | many | CASSPGGPTDTQYF | TGTGCCAGCAGCCCGGGGGGACCCACAGATACGCAGTATTTT
TRBJ1-1 | TRBV29-1 | TRBD1 | few | CSVKGATTEAFF | TGCAGCGTTAAGGGGGCGACCACTGAAGCTTTCTTT
TRBJ2-3 | TRBV20-1 | TRBD2 | many | CSARPAGLAGPDTQYF | TGCAGTGCTAGACCCGCTGGACTAGCCGGCCCAGATACGCAGTATTTT
TRBJ2-5 | TRBV7-2 | TRBD2 | many | CASSLAGGEETQYF | TGTGCCAGCAGCCTAGCGGGAGGGGAAGAGACCCAGTACTTC
TRBJ1-5 | TRBV5-5 | TRBD1 | few | CASSLGTGFWQPQHF | TGTGCCAGCAGCTTGGGGACAGGGTTTTGGCAGCCCCAGCATTTT
TRBJ1-3 | TRBV29-1 | NA | few | CKGPLGNTIYF | TGCAAGGGACCGTTGGGAAACACCATATATTTT
TRBJ2-3 | TRBV27 | NA | many | CASSPLGGTDTQYF | TGTGCCAGCAGTCCTCTGGGCGGCACAGATACGCAGTATTTT
TRBJ2-1 | TRBV28 | NA | many | CASNRVGYNEQFF | TGTGCCAGCAACAGGGTAGGATACAATGAGCAGTTCTTC
TRBJ1-2 | TRBV6-1 | NA | many | CASSENKGNYGYTF | TGTGCCAGCAGTGAAAATAAGGGGAACTATGGCTACACCTTC
TRBJ2-5 | TRBV27 | NA | NA | CASSATVDLQETQYF | TGTGCCAGCAGTGCCACCGTCGACCTCCAAGAGACCCAGTACTTC
TRBJ2-1 | TRBV6-2/TRBV6-3 | TRBD2 | few | CASSYPSGSVNEQFF | TGTGCCAGCAGTTACCCCAGCGGGAGCGTCAATGAGCAGTTCTTC
TRBJ2-2 | TRBV30 | NA | few | CAWDANTGELFF | TGTGCCTGGGACGCGAACACCGGGGAGCTGTTTTTT
TRBJ2-5 | TRBV5-1 | TRBD2 | few | CASSLVLAGLSQYF | TGCGCCAGCAGCTTGGTATTAGCGGGGTTGAGCCAGTACTTC
TRBJ1-1 | TRBV6-5 | TRBD1 | NA | CASRTGIWGTEAFF | TGTGCCAGCAGGACAGGGATATGGGGCACTGAAGCTTTCTTT
TRBJ2-5 | TRBV2 | NA | NA | CASRVDQETQYF | TGTGCCAGCAGGGTGGACCAAGAGACCCAGTACTTC
TRBJ2-7 | TRBV9 | TRBD2 | many | CASSVGGASGTYEQYF | TGTGCCAGCAGCGTAGGAGGGGCTAGCGGGACCTACGAGCAGTACTTC
TRBJ2-7 | TRBV2 | NA | few | CASSESRAEQYF | TGTGCCAGCAGTGAATCCAGGGCGGAGCAGTACTTC
TRBJ1-5 | TRBV29-1 | NA | few | CSVQDSSNQPQHF | TGCAGCGTTCAGGACTCTAGCAATCAGCCCCAGCATTTT
TRBJ1-3 | TRBV2 | NA | many | CASSEVGAAPSSGNTIYF | TGTGCCAGCAGTGAAGTAGGGGCTGCCCCAAGCTCTGGAAACACCATATATTTT
TRBJ2-7 | TRBV29-1 | TRBD2 | NA | CSVEAPGTSGSYEQYF | TGCAGCGTTGAAGCCCCTGGGACTAGCGGCTCCTACGAGCAGTACTTC
TRBJ2-5 | TRBV4-1 | TRBD2 | few | CASSQDPGSGVLETQYF | TGCGCCAGCAGCCAAGACCCCGGTAGCGGGGTCCTTGAGACCCAGTACTTC
TRBJ2-5 | TRBV7-9 | TRBD1 | few | CASSAVTGGRETQYF | TGTGCCAGCAGCGCCGTGACAGGGGGGCGTGAGACCCAGTACTTC
TRBJ2-7 | TRBV12-3/TRBV12-4 | TRBD1 | many | CASSAGQAGEQYF | TGTGCCAGCAGCGCGGGACAGGCGGGGGAGCAGTACTTC
TRBJ2-3 | TRBV4-2 | NA | many | CASSQERGTDTQYF | TGTGCCAGCAGCCAAGAACGGGGCACAGATACGCAGTATTTT
TRBJ2-6 | TRBV7-8 | NA | many | CASSIRLAGANVLTF | TGTGCCAGCAGCATCAGGCTGGCCGGGGCCAACGTCCTGACTTTC
TRBJ1-2 | TRBV27 | TRBD1 | many | CASSLKGANYGYTF | TGTGCCAGCAGTTTAAAGGGGGCGAACTATGGCTACACCTTC
TRBJ1-1 | TRBV27 | NA | NA | CASSFYTGTEAFF | TGTGCCAGCAGTTTTTATACTGGCACTGAAGCTTTCTTT
TRBJ2-7 | TRBV6-5 | TRBD1 | NA | CASSYGQGAREQYF | TGTGCCAGCAGTTATGGACAGGGGGCCAGGGAGCAGTACTTC
TRBJ1-6 | TRBV18 | NA | many | CASSPLMARDSPLHF | TGTGCCAGCTCACCACTGATGGCCAGGGATTCACCCCTCCACTTT